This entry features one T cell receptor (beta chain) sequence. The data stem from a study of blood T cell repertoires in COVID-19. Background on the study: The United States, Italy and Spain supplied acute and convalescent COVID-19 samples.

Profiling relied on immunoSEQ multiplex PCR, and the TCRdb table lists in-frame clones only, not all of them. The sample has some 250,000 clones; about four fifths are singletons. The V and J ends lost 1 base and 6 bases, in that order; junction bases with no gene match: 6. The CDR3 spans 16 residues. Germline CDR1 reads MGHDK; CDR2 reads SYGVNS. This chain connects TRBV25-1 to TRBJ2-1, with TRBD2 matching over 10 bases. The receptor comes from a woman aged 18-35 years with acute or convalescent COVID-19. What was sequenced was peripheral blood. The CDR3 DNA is TGTGCCAGCAGTGAATTGGTAGCGGGAGGACGCAATGAGCAGTTCTTC. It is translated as CASSELVAGGRNEQFF.